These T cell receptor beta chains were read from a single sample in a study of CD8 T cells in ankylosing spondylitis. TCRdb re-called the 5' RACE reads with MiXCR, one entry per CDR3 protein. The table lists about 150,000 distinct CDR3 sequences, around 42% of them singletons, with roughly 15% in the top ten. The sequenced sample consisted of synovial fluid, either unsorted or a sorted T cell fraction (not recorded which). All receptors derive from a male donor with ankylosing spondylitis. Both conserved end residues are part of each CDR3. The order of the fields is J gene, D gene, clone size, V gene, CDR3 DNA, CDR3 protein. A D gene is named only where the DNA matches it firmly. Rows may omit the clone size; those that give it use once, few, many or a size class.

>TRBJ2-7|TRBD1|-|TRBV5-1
TGCGCCAGCAGCTTTACAGGGGATCCCGGCTACGAGCAGTACTTC
CASSFTGDPGYEQYF
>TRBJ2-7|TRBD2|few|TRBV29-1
TGCAGCGTTTGGACTAGCGGGATCGACTACGAGCAGTACTTC
CSVWTSGIDYEQYF
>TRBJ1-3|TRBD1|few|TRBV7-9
TGTGCCAGCAGCGCCGAACGGGACAGGGGGCGTGGAAACACCATATATTTT
CASSAERDRGRGNTIYF
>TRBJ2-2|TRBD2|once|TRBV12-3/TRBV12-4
TGTGCCAGCAGACAGCTAGCGGGAGGGCCGAACACCGGGGAGCTGTTTTTT
CASRQLAGGPNTGELFF
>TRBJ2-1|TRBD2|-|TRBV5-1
TGCGCCAGCAGCCCGTCACTAGCGGGAGACCCGAACAATGAGCAGTTCTTC
CASSPSLAGDPNNEQFF
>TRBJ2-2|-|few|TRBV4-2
TGTGCCAGCAGCCAAGTGTATTTTAGGACGGCCGGGGAGCTGTTTTTT
CASSQVYFRTAGELFF
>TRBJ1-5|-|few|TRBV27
TGTGCCAGCGGCCCTTCGGGGGCCAATCAGCCCCAGCATTTT
CASGPSGANQPQHF
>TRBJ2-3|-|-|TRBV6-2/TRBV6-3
TGTGCCAGCAGTTTAAAGATCGATCCAGATACGCAGTATTTT
CASSLKIDPDTQYF
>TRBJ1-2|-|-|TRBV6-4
TGTGCCAGCAGCGGGGTCCTCAACTATGGCTACACCTTC
CASSGVLNYGYTF
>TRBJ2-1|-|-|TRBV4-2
TGTGCCAGCAGCCAAGATCTAGCGAGAAGCTCCTACAATGAGCAGTTCTTC
CASSQDLARSSYNEQFF
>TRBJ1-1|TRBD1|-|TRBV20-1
TGCAGTGCTAGAGGCTACAGGGGATCGGACACTGAAGCTTTCTTT
CSARGYRGSDTEAFF
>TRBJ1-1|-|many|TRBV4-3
TGCGCCAGCAGCCAAGAGACGAGGTTCGTCATGAACACTGAAGCTTTCTTT
CASSQETRFVMNTEAFF
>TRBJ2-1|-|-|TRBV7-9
TGTGCCAGCAGCTTAGACAACTACAATGAGCAGTTCTTC
CASSLDNYNEQFF
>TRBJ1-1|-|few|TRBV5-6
TGTGCCAGCAGCCCACAGGGACAAATCTGGCACACTGAAGCTTTCTTT
CASSPQGQIWHTEAFF
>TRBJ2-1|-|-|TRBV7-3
TGTGCCAGCAGGAGCGACAATGAGCAGTTCTTC
CASRSDNEQFF
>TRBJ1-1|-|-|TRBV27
TGTGCCAGCAGTCCCGGGACAAGTAACACTGAAGCTTTCTTT
CASSPGTSNTEAFF
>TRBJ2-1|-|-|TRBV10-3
TGTGCCATCAGTGAGTGGTACACGGCAGACTCCTACAATGAGCAGTTCTTC
CAISEWYTADSYNEQFF
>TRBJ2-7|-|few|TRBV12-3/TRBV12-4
TGTGCCAGCAGCCCTGGACAAAAAAGCTCCTACGAGCAGTACTTC
CASSPGQKSSYEQYF
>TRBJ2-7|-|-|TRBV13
TGTGCCAGCAGCCAACAGGGAGGCGAGCAGTACTTC
CASSQQGGEQYF
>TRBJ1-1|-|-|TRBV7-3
TGTGCCAGCAGCTTAACCCCGGGGAATGAAGCTTTCTTT
CASSLTPGNEAFF
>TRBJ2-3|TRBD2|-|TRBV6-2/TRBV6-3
TGTGCCAGCAGTTACTCGATGGCGGGAGGGCCTTCGGATACGCAGTATTTT
CASSYSMAGGPSDTQYF
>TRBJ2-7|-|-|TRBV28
TGTGCCAGCAGTTTTTCCAGGGAGAGATCCTACGAGCAGTACTTC
CASSFSRERSYEQYF
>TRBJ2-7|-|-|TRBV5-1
TGCGCCAGCAGCCCAAGACACTACATCTACGAGCAGTACTTC
CASSPRHYIYEQYF
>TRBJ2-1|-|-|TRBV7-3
TGTGCCAGCAGCTTAACGTTAAGCAGGCGCGGGGCACCGAATGAGCAGTTCTTC
CASSLTLSRRGAPNEQFF
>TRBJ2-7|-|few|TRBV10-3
TGTGCCATCAGTGAGTCGGCAGGGGACTCCTACGAGCAGTACTTC
CAISESAGDSYEQYF
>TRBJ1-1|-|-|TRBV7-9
TGTGCCAGCAGCCCCCCGGACCGCGTGGTTTTGGACACTGAAGCTTTCTTT
CASSPPDRVVLDTEAFF
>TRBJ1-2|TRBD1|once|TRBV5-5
TGTGCCAGCCGACTTCCGGGACAGGGGGCTTTGGACTATGGCTACACCTTC
CASRLPGQGALDYGYTF
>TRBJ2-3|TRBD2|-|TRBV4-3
TGCGCCAGCAGCCAAGACGGGATCGCGGGAGGAGGGACAGATACGCAGTATTTT
CASSQDGIAGGGTDTQYF
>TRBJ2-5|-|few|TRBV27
TGTGCCAGCAGTCCCCGCCAGGCAAAGACCCAGTACTTC
CASSPRQAKTQYF
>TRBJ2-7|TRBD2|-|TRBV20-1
TGCAGTGCGACGACTCTAGCGGGTTCTCCCAAGTACGAGCAGTACTTC
CSATTLAGSPKYEQYF
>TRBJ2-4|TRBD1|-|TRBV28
TGTGCCAGCAGAGACAGGGGGCTAGGGGCCAAAAACATTCAGTACTTC
CASRDRGLGAKNIQYF
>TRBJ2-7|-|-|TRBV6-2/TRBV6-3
TGTGCCAGCAGGGGACGTGAGCAGTACTTC
CASRGREQYF
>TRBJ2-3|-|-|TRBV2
TGTGCCAGCAGTTCCCTAGAATTGCGCCCGGCAGATACGCAGTATTTT
CASSSLELRPADTQYF
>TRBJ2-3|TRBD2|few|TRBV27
TGTGCCAGCAGTATACTAGCGACCCGGGCCGCAGATACGCAGTATTTT
CASSILATRAADTQYF
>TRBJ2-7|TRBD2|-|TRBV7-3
TGTGCCAGCAGCCAAGGAGGGGGACTAGCGGGACCCACTTACGAGCAGTACTTC
CASSQGGGLAGPTYEQYF
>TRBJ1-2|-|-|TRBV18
TGTGCCAGCTCACCAAGCCCAGACATAAACTATGGCTACACCTTC
CASSPSPDINYGYTF
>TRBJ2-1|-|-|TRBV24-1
TGTGCCACTTCTAGGAACACCTACAATGAGCAGTTCTTC
CATSRNTYNEQFF
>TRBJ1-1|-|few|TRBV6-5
TGTGCCAGCAGTTACGGTCGTGAAGCTTTCTTT
CASSYGREAFF
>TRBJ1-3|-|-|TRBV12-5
TGTGCTAGTGGTTTGGTATCCGGCAGGTCCGGAAACACCATATATTTT
CASGLVSGRSGNTIYF
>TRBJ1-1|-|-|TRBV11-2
TGTGCCAGCAGCTTAGATCCTGGGGTTGCAAAAGAAGCTTTCTTT
CASSLDPGVAKEAFF
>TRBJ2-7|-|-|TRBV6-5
TGTGCCAGCAGTTACTCAAGAGCTTCCGAGCAGTACTTC
CASSYSRASEQYF
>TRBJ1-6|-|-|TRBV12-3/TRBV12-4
TGTGCCAGCAGCTTCTGTGACAGCGCATATTCACCCCTCCACTTT
CASSFCDSAYSPLHF
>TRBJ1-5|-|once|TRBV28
TGTGCCAGCAGTTTTACCGAAGGGGCCGGCAATCAGCCCCAGCATTTT
CASSFTEGAGNQPQHF
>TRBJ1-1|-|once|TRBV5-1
TGCGCCAGCAGCTTCTCCACGGGGGGCACTGAAGCTTTCTTT
CASSFSTGGTEAFF
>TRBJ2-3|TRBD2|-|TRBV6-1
TGTGCCAGCAGTGAACCCCTAGCGGGGCCTTTCACAGATACGCAGTATTTT
CASSEPLAGPFTDTQYF
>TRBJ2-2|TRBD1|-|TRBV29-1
TGCAGCGTTGAATCCAGGGGGCTCGGCACCGGGGAGCTGTTTTTT
CSVESRGLGTGELFF
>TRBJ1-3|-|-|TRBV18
TGTGCCAGCTCACCAACTATTACTGGAAACACCATATATTTT
CASSPTITGNTIYF
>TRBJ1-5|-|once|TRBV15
TGTGCCACCAGCGCCCCGACAGAGGGGTATTTTTATAGCAATCAGCCCCAGCATTTT
CATSAPTEGYFYSNQPQHF
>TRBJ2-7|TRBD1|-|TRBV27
TGTGCCAGCAAACAAGCAGGGGGTAGCTCCTACGAGCAGTACTTC
CASKQAGGSSYEQYF
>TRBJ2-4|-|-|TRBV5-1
TGCGCCAGCAGCTTCGGCGGGCTAGCCAAAAACATTCAGTACTTC
CASSFGGLAKNIQYF
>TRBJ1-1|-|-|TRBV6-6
TGTGCCACCAGGGCAGCAATTGAAGCTTTCTTT
CATRAAIEAFF
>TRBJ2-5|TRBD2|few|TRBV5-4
TGTGCCAGCAGTCTAGCGGGGTATGAGACCCAGTACTTC
CASSLAGYETQYF
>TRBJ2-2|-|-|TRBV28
TGTGCCAGCAGTTCTACAGGGCCTGTTAACACCGGGGAGCTGTTTTTT
CASSSTGPVNTGELFF
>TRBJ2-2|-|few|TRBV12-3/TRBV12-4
TGTGCCAGCAGCTCGACCGGGAGGAACACCGGGGAGCTGTTTTTT
CASSSTGRNTGELFF